What follows is one T cell receptor (beta chain) and its context. TCR beta sequencing covered blood CD8+ and CD4+ T cells. The multiple sclerosis controls were treatment-naive patients affected by stable or active relapsing-remitting disease. This entry comes from a study of CD8 T cells in Susac syndrome. This CDR3 comprises 14 residues. V was pared by 4 bases and J by 3 bases, with 6 bases of the junction left unmatched. The germline CDR1 and CDR2 sequences are LGHDT and YNNKEL (reference sequence). Reverse transcription of about 0.5 to 1 ug RNA used random hexamers. An immunoSEQ multiplex PCR amplified TCR beta CDR3 over 54 Vbeta and 13 Jbeta. TCRdb re-called the immunoSEQ multiplex PCR reads with MiXCR, one entry per CDR3 protein. The repertoire holds around 79,000 distinct CDR3 sequences, with about 95% as singletons.

The receptor comes from a human donor with multiple sclerosis. The gene calls are TRBV3-1 and TRBJ2-7, with 7 nucleotides matching TRBD1. Input material: CD8+ T cells from PBMCs. CDR3 sequence (DNA): TGTGCCAGCAGCCGACGGGACAGATACTACGAGCAGTACTTC. Translation: CASSRRDRYYEQYF.